This TCR beta chain was captured in a study of shared clonotypes between healthy human individuals. Genomic DNA per cell subset filled all wells of several immunoSEQ plates. Sorted subsets were amplified in replicate PCRs using around 0.2 ug DNA, some 31,000 T cell genomes. Libraries were prepared by immunoSEQ multiplex PCR; TCRdb keeps only in-frame clonotypes and omits some of them. This sample carries a few million clones, approximately 95% of them seen once, and the ten largest clones take under 0.45%. As regards this clone: Its cognate antigen is unknown.

Overall study findings and caveats: Lower generation probabilities were found for non-shared clonotypes than for those shared by all four donors. Roughly 5% of naive CD4 clonotypes were common to a handful of donors.

V lost 8 bases, J lost 3 bases, and 10 bases lay in between. Germline V gene lookup returns CDR1 MDHEN and CDR2 SYDVKM. This CDR3 has 12 residues. This TCR was recovered from a young man in good health. Some clones in this sample may be carry-over from other donors' samples. Sequenced input: naive CD4+ T cells from PBMCs. The subset was: CD45RA+ positively selected. The chain joins TRBV28 to TRBJ1-1; D unclear. The CDR3 loop is CASASVDTEAFF. The CDR3 DNA reads as TGTGCCAGCGCTAGTGTGGACACTGAAGCTTTCTTT.